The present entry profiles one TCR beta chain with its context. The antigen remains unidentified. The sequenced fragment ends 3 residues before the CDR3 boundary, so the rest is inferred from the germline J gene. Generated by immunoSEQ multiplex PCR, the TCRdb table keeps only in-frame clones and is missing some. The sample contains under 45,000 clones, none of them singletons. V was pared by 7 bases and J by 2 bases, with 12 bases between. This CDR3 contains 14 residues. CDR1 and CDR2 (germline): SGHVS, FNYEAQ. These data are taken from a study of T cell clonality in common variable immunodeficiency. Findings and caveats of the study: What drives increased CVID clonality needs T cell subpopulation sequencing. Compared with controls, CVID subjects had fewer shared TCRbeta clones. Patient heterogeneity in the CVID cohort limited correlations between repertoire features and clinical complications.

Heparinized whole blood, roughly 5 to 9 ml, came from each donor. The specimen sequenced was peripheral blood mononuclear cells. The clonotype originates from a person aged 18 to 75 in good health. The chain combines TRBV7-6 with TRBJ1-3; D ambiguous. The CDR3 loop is CASTRFGAGNTIYF. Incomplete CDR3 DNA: TGTGCCAGCACGAGGTTCGGGGCTGGAAACACC.